This is a list of T cell receptor beta chains from one sample in a study of cytotoxic CD8 clonotypes in ibrutinib-treated CLL. The repertoire was sequenced with immunoSEQ multiplex PCR; TCRdb's copy has only in-frame clones and lacks some. Among some 17,000 clones listed, about 81% were seen once. The sequencing used PBMCs, collected before ibrutinib treatment. The receptors were gathered from a human donor with chronic lymphocytic leukemia. The CDR3 runs from the conserved cysteine through the conserved F or W. A D gene is named only where the DNA matches it firmly. Only part of the rows carry a size: once, few, many, or a class if the clone is expanded.

CDR3 protein: CASSAPGVAEQFF
CDR3 DNA: TGTGCCAGCAGCGCCCCAGGGGTGGCTGAGCAGTTCTTC
clone size: few
V gene: TRBV7-6
D gene: .
J gene: TRBJ2-1

CDR3 protein: CASSKGLAGVETQYF
CDR3 DNA: TGTGCCAGCAGCAAGGGACTAGCGGGAGTTGAGACCCAGTACTTC
clone size: few
V gene: TRBV21-1
D gene: .
J gene: TRBJ2-5

CDR3 protein: CATRQGNTGELFF
CDR3 DNA: TGTGCCACCAGGCAGGGCAACACCGGGGAGCTGTTTTTT
clone size: .
V gene: TRBV19
D gene: .
J gene: TRBJ2-2

CDR3 protein: CATSKRLAGGPGDTQYF
CDR3 DNA: TGTGCCACCAGCAAACGTTTAGCGGGAGGGCCGGGAGATACGCAGTATTTT
clone size: large
V gene: TRBV15
D gene: TRBD2
J gene: TRBJ2-3

CDR3 protein: CASSPDRAGEREKQYF
CDR3 DNA: TGTGCCAGTAGCCCGGACCGAGCGGGAGAGAGAGAAAAGCAGTACTTC
clone size: .
V gene: TRBV19
D gene: TRBD2
J gene: TRBJ2-7

CDR3 protein: CASSPGTTQPQHF
CDR3 DNA: TGTGCCAGCAGTCCCGGGACGACTCAGCCCCAGCATTTT
clone size: .
V gene: TRBV6-5
D gene: .
J gene: TRBJ1-5

CDR3 protein: CATHSRGLAVPTQYF
CDR3 DNA: TGTGCCACCCATTCCCGGGGACTAGCGGTTCCTACGCAGTATTTT
clone size: .
V gene: TRBV19
D gene: TRBD2
J gene: TRBJ2-3

CDR3 protein: CASSLGTSGLPAGDTQYF
CDR3 DNA: TGTGCCAGCAGTTTGGGGACTAGCGGGCTCCCCGCAGGGGATACGCAGTATTTT
clone size: .
V gene: TRBV27
D gene: TRBD2
J gene: TRBJ2-3

CDR3 protein: CASSPLAGGGGGELFF
CDR3 DNA: TGTGCCAGCAGCCCACTAGCGGGAGGCGGGGGCGGGGAGCTGTTTTTT
clone size: few
V gene: TRBV21-1
D gene: .
J gene: TRBJ2-2

CDR3 protein: CASSISGNRGLQPQHF
CDR3 DNA: TGTGCCAGCAGCATCTCCGGGAACAGGGGGCTTCAGCCCCAGCATTTT
clone size: .
V gene: TRBV5-6
D gene: TRBD1
J gene: TRBJ1-5

CDR3 protein: CASSPASGSNQPQHF
CDR3 DNA: TGTGCCAGCTCACCCGCCTCGGGGAGCAATCAGCCCCAGCATTTT
clone size: .
V gene: TRBV18
D gene: .
J gene: TRBJ1-5

CDR3 protein: CASSAAQNYGYTF
CDR3 DNA: TGTGCCAGCAGCGCGGCCCAGAACTATGGCTACACCTTC
clone size: .
V gene: TRBV9
D gene: .
J gene: TRBJ1-2

CDR3 protein: CASSPLGTAGEKLFF
CDR3 DNA: TGTGCCAGCAGTCCATTAGGCACCGCTGGTGAAAAACTGTTTTTT
clone size: .
V gene: TRBV28
D gene: .
J gene: TRBJ1-4

CDR3 protein: CASSADRVYSGNTIYF
CDR3 DNA: TGTGCCAGCAGCGCCGACAGGGTTTATTCTGGAAACACCATATATTTT
clone size: .
V gene: TRBV9
D gene: TRBD1
J gene: TRBJ1-3

CDR3 protein: CASSLDGGGIYQPQHF
CDR3 DNA: TGTGCCAGTAGTCTCGACGGGGGGGGGATTTATCAGCCCCAGCATTTT
clone size: once
V gene: TRBV19
D gene: .
J gene: TRBJ1-5

CDR3 protein: CASSQDQAPNQPQHF
CDR3 DNA: TGCGCCAGCAGCCAAGATCAAGCTCCCAATCAGCCCCAGCATTTT
clone size: .
V gene: TRBV4-3
D gene: .
J gene: TRBJ1-5

CDR3 protein: CASSPIPTGTGELFF
CDR3 DNA: TGTGCCAGCAGTCCGATACCGACAGGGACCGGGGAGCTGTTTTTT
clone size: .
V gene: TRBV27
D gene: TRBD1
J gene: TRBJ2-2

CDR3 protein: CASSPQAGGETQYF
CDR3 DNA: TGTGCCAGCAGCCCACAGGCGGGAGGGGAGACCCAGTACTTC
clone size: .
V gene: TRBV9
D gene: TRBD2
J gene: TRBJ2-5

CDR3 protein: CASSLSGEGETQYF
CDR3 DNA: TGTGCCAGCAGTTTATCAGGGGAGGGAGAGACCCAGTACTTC
clone size: .
V gene: TRBV27
D gene: TRBD2
J gene: TRBJ2-5

CDR3 protein: CASSPRQGAGETQYF
CDR3 DNA: TGTGCCAGCAGCCCAAGACAGGGGGCGGGGGAGACCCAGTACTTC
clone size: .
V gene: TRBV7-6
D gene: TRBD1
J gene: TRBJ2-5

CDR3 protein: CASSFSKMGYEQYF
CDR3 DNA: TGTGCCAGCAGCTTTTCCAAAATGGGGTACGAGCAGTACTTC
clone size: .
V gene: TRBV7-2
D gene: .
J gene: TRBJ2-7

CDR3 protein: CASSVVPDGVEQYF
CDR3 DNA: TGTGCCAGCAGCGTAGTACCGGACGGGGTCGAGCAGTACTTC
clone size: .
V gene: TRBV9
D gene: .
J gene: TRBJ2-7

CDR3 protein: CASSYAGVPETQYF
CDR3 DNA: TGTGCCAGCAGTTACGCGGGAGTCCCAGAGACCCAGTACTTC
clone size: .
V gene: TRBV6-6
D gene: TRBD2
J gene: TRBJ2-5

CDR3 protein: CASSLAGGGYNEQFF
CDR3 DNA: TGTGCCAGCAGCCTAGCGGGAGGGGGTTACAATGAGCAGTTCTTC
clone size: .
V gene: TRBV6-5
D gene: TRBD2
J gene: TRBJ2-1

CDR3 protein: CASSSRQGSYEQYF
CDR3 DNA: TGTGCCAGCAGCTCAAGACAGGGCTCCTACGAGCAGTACTTC
clone size: .
V gene: TRBV7-2
D gene: TRBD1
J gene: TRBJ2-7

CDR3 protein: CAISGQAETYEQYF
CDR3 DNA: TGTGCCATCAGCGGACAGGCAGAGACCTACGAGCAGTACTTC
clone size: .
V gene: TRBV10-3
D gene: TRBD1
J gene: TRBJ2-7

CDR3 protein: CASRSTGGNEKLFF
CDR3 DNA: TGTGCCAGCAGATCGACAGGGGGAAATGAAAAACTGTTTTTT
clone size: once
V gene: TRBV6-6
D gene: TRBD1
J gene: TRBJ1-4

CDR3 protein: CASEGLAGDSLYNEQFF
CDR3 DNA: TGTGCCAGCGAGGGGCTAGCGGGAGACTCCCTCTACAATGAGCAGTTCTTC
clone size: .
V gene: TRBV28
D gene: TRBD2
J gene: TRBJ2-1

CDR3 protein: CASSLRDSYQPQHF
CDR3 DNA: TGTGCCAGCAGCCTCCGGGACAGTTATCAGCCCCAGCATTTT
clone size: .
V gene: TRBV7-9
D gene: TRBD1
J gene: TRBJ1-5

CDR3 protein: CASSDWTSAGTDTQYF
CDR3 DNA: TGCGCCAGCAGTGATTGGACTAGCGCTGGCACAGATACGCAGTATTTT
clone size: .
V gene: TRBV10-2
D gene: TRBD2
J gene: TRBJ2-3

CDR3 protein: CASSVEGGSEKLFF
CDR3 DNA: TGTGCCAGCAGCGTCGAGGGGGGGAGTGAAAAACTGTTTTTT
clone size: .
V gene: TRBV7-9
D gene: .
J gene: TRBJ1-4

CDR3 protein: CASSHRGRGDEQFF
CDR3 DNA: TGTGCCAGCAGCCACAGGGGCCGGGGGGATGAGCAGTTCTTC
clone size: .
V gene: TRBV11-2
D gene: .
J gene: TRBJ2-1

CDR3 protein: CASRKREGRHEQFF
CDR3 DNA: TGTGCCAGCAGAAAGCGGGAGGGCAGGCATGAGCAGTTCTTC
clone size: .
V gene: TRBV5-6
D gene: TRBD2
J gene: TRBJ2-1

CDR3 protein: CASSVGLGTPQETQYF
CDR3 DNA: TGTGCCAGCAGCGTAGGTTTAGGTACTCCCCAAGAGACCCAGTACTTC
clone size: .
V gene: TRBV9
D gene: .
J gene: TRBJ2-5

CDR3 protein: CASSITPGGGADTQYF
CDR3 DNA: TGTGCCAGTAGTATAACCCCGGGCGGGGGGGCAGATACGCAGTATTTT
clone size: .
V gene: TRBV19
D gene: TRBD2
J gene: TRBJ2-3

CDR3 protein: CASSQGARSNEKLFF
CDR3 DNA: TGTGCCAGCAGTCAAGGGGCTCGATCTAATGAAAAACTGTTTTTT
clone size: .
V gene: TRBV28
D gene: .
J gene: TRBJ1-4

CDR3 protein: CASSLTGDTTTNEQFF
CDR3 DNA: TGCGCCAGCAGCTTGACCGGGGACACCACAACCAATGAGCAGTTCTTC
clone size: .
V gene: TRBV5-1
D gene: .
J gene: TRBJ2-1

CDR3 protein: CASSQGAGGIGTGELFF
CDR3 DNA: TGTGCCAGCAGCCAAGGGGCCGGGGGGATCGGCACCGGGGAGCTGTTTTTT
clone size: .
V gene: TRBV14
D gene: TRBD2
J gene: TRBJ2-2

CDR3 protein: CASQFPGTETYNEQFF
CDR3 DNA: TGTGCCAGCCAATTCCCCGGGACAGAGACCTACAATGAGCAGTTCTTC
clone size: .
V gene: TRBV19
D gene: TRBD1
J gene: TRBJ2-1

CDR3 protein: CASTARVAHEQFF
CDR3 DNA: TGCGCCAGCACGGCCAGGGTTGCCCATGAGCAGTTCTTC
clone size: .
V gene: TRBV5-1
D gene: .
J gene: TRBJ2-1